Shown below are 30 T cell receptor beta chains from a single sample sequenced in a study of CD8 T cells in ankylosing spondylitis. The antigens of these receptors remain unknown. Findings and limits, study-wide: Seemingly characteristic of ankylosing spondylitis blood was a TCR beta motif consisting of about 8 highly homologous variants.

Via MiXCR, TCRdb re-called the 5' RACE reads, giving one row per CDR3 protein. Of roughly 670,000 distinct CDR3 sequences listed, about 20% are singletons. Specimen: blood, either unsorted or a sorted T cell fraction (not recorded which). These receptors were collected from a male donor with ankylosing spondylitis.

This rearrangement joins TRBV7-9 to TRBJ1-1; TRBD1 is a possible D gene (6 bases). Germline lookup yields CDR1 SEHNR and CDR2 FQNEAQ (reference sequence). CDR3 size: 14 residues. V lost 5 bases and J lost 3, with 13 bases in between. CDR3 sequence (DNA): TGTGCCAGCAGCCTACAGGGTGCATACACTGAAGCTTTCTTT. Its protein is CASSLQGAYTEAFF. The variable domain in full, with the rest retrieved from reference TRBV7-9 and TRBJ1-1, is DTGVSQNPRHKITKRGQNVTFRCDPISEHNRLYWYRQTLGQGPEFLTYFQNEAQLEKSRLLSDRFSAERPKGSFSTLEIQRTEQGDSAMYLCASSLQGAYTEAFFGQGTRLTVV.

V usage is TRBV5-1 and J usage is TRBJ2-7; 8 bases match TRBD2. The length of the CDR3 is 16 residues. V lost 1 base to trimming and J lost 5 bases; unmatched junction nucleotides: 11. The germline V gene encodes CDR1 SGHRS and CDR2 YFSETQ. The CDR3, as DNA: TGCGCCAGCAGCTTGAACGTGGGGACTAGGGCTAACGAGCAGTACTTC. Translated, it gives CASSLNVGTRANEQYF.

This clonotype was recorded a few times. The chain links TRBV25-1 to TRBJ2-7; tentative D call: TRBD1 (6 bases). The CDR3 spans 17 residues. The V and J ends lost 3 bases and 6 bases respectively, with 24 bases between them. CDR1 is MGHDK and CDR2 is SYGVNS in the germline V gene. CDR3: CASSDRGHVLGDTEQYF. The CDR3 nucleotides read TGTGCCAGCAGTGACAGGGGCCATGTTCTTGGGGACACCGAGCAGTACTTC.

The genes are TRBV12-3 or TRBV12-4 and TRBJ1-1; D remains ambiguous. The CDR3 is made up of 13 amino acids. V dropped 1 base and J dropped 5 bases, with 8 bases sitting between them. This chain's CDR3 is CASSLVERTEAFF. The CDR3 DNA sequence: TGTGCCAGCAGTTTAGTAGAGAGAACTGAAGCTTTCTTT.

The V call is TRBV5-1, the J call TRBJ2-1; TRBD2 aligns across 10 bases. Germline CDR1 and CDR2: SGHRS and YFSETQ. The CDR3 has 16 amino acids. With V trimmed by 5 bases and J by 6 bases, 11 bases remained unmatched. CDR3 in DNA: TGCGCCAGCAGGGATCGAGGGCTAGCGGGAGTCAATGAGCAGTTCTTC. It codes for CASRDRGLAGVNEQFF. Looking up the rest from reference TRBV5-1 and TRBJ2-1 gives the full variable domain: KAGVTQTPRYLIKTRGQQVTLSCSPISGHRSVSWYQQTPGQGLQFLFEYFSETQRNKGNFPGRFSGRQFSNSRSEMNVSTLELGDSALYLCASRDRGLAGVNEQFFGPGTRLTVL.

This clonotype was seen only a few times. The chain carries TRBV15 and TRBJ2-4; D is ambiguous. Germline V gene data show CDR1 as LNHNV and CDR2 as YYDKDF (reference sequence). The CDR3 covers 15 residues. V was shortened by 0 bases and J by 2 bases, with 8 bases between the two germline ends. CDR3 loop: CATSRESQTKNIQYF. The CDR3 DNA reads TGTGCCACCAGCAGAGAATCCCAGACCAAAAACATTCAGTACTTC.

The rearrangement links TRBV6-1 to TRBJ2-3, with 11 positions matching TRBD2. J lost 5 bases, V lost 5 bases, and 3 bases had no gene match. CDR3 size: 14 residues. Germline-derived CDR1 and CDR2 are MNHNS and SASEGT. DNA of the CDR3: TGTGCCAGCAGTACCCTAGCGGGAGGAGATACGCAGTATTTT. Its protein is CASSTLAGGDTQYF.

J is TRBJ2-7 and V is TRBV12-3 or TRBV12-4; TRBD2 agrees at 7 bases. There are 13 residues in the CDR3. Germline trimming cut 3 bases from V and 5 bases from J; bases unmatched to any gene: 4. CDR3: CASSFRRENEQYF. CDR3 nucleotide sequence: TGTGCCAGCAGTTTCAGGCGGGAGAACGAGCAGTACTTC.

This clonotype turned up a few times. The chain joins TRBV20-1 to TRBJ2-1, with 7 bases aligning to TRBD2. V dropped 3 bases and J dropped 2; count of bases not matched to a gene: 10. Germline V gives CDR1 DFQATT, CDR2 SNEGSKA (reference sequence). This CDR3 has 16 residues. CDR3 sequence (DNA): TGCAGTGCTAGGGGACTGGAGCGGGGAACCTACAATGAGCAGTTCTTC. Its protein is CSARGLERGTYNEQFF.

This chain joins TRBV6-2 or TRBV6-3 and TRBJ2-3, with TRBD2 matching over 15 bases. V gave up 2 bases and J gave up 7 bases; unmatched junction bases: 4. CDR3 length: 16 residues. The germline gives CDR1 MNHEY, CDR2 SVGEGT. Here the CDR3 DNA reads TGTGCCAGCAGTTACCCTGGACTAGCGGGAGGGAATACGCAGTATTTT. Its protein is CASSYPGLAGGNTQYF.

There are many counts of this clonotype. V is TRBV12-3 or TRBV12-4 and J is TRBJ1-5, with 8 bases fitting TRBD1. The CDR3 consists of 15 residues. The trim removed 5 bases at V and 6 bases at J, leaving 9 bases unmatched. CDR3 sequence (DNA): TGTGCCAGCAGTCTCCAGGGGGCGCAGACTCAGCCCCAGCATTTT. Its protein is CASSLQGAQTQPQHF.

This clonotype came up a few times. The chain links TRBV6-2 or TRBV6-3 to TRBJ2-2, with D uncertain. There are 18 residues in the CDR3. With 0 bases removed from V and 6 bases from J, the gap between germline ends came to 20 bases. CDR1 is MNHEY, CDR2 SVGEGT, per germline. CDR3 sequence: CASSYSPGEAEESGELFF. The CDR3 DNA is TGTGCCAGCAGTTACTCCCCGGGCGAAGCAGAAGAGTCCGGGGAGCTGTTTTTT.

This chain uses TRBV7-3 with TRBJ2-5; D unclear. V was shortened by 3 bases and J by 5 bases, with 13 bases between the two germline ends. CDR1 is SGHTA and CDR2 is FQGTGA in the germline V gene. The length of the CDR3 is 14 residues. CDR3 sequence: CASSFRGGAETQYF. In DNA form, the CDR3 reads TGTGCCAGCAGCTTTAGAGGTGGCGCGGAGACCCAGTACTTC.

In this sample, this clonotype turned up once. The chain links TRBV20-1 to TRBJ1-2, with no clear D. The germline V gene encodes CDR1 DFQATT and CDR2 SNEGSKA (reference sequence). The V gene lost 1 base and the J gene lost 5 bases, with 8 bases spanning the gap. The CDR3 covers 12 residues. CDR3 bases: TGCAGTGCTAGAGTCCTCCCTTATGGCTACACCTTC. It specifies CSARVLPYGYTF.

This clonotype occurred a few times. V gene TRBV24-1 combines with J gene TRBJ2-1, with D unresolved. The CDR3 loop spans 12 amino acids. Per the germline V gene, CDR1 is KGHDR and CDR2 is SFDVKD. Trimming pared 5 bases from V and 5 bases from J, leaving 6 bases between. As DNA, the CDR3 is TGTGCCACCAGTGGCGAAAACAATGAGCAGTTCTTC. Protein: CATSGENNEQFF.

V usage is TRBV7-9 and J usage is TRBJ2-2; TRBD1 might be the D (6 bases). Germline lookup yields CDR1 SEHNR and CDR2 FQNEAQ (reference sequence). V shed 4 bases and J shed 6 bases, with 15 bases lying between them. CDR3 size: 15 residues. CDR3 in DNA: TGTGCCAGCAGCTCTGACACAGGGTATCCCGGGGAGCTGTTTTTT. This sequence encodes CASSSDTGYPGELFF.

This clonotype was observed a few times. This chain links TRBV9 with TRBJ2-7; D not certain. The CDR3 runs 14 residues. V was shortened by 3 bases and J by 7 bases, with 17 bases between the two germline ends. Germline CDR1 is SGDLS and CDR2 is YYNGEE. The CDR3 region is CASSAGSSGREQYF. CDR3 bases: TGTGCCAGCAGCGCCGGGTCCTCAGGTAGGGAGCAGTACTTC.

This clonotype was seen ten or more times. The J gene is TRBJ1-1, the V gene TRBV5-1; TRBD1 matches 11 bases. Germline CDR1 is SGHRS and CDR2 is YFSETQ. There are 16 residues in the CDR3. J was trimmed by 7 bases and V by 0 bases; bases with no gene match: 8. The CDR3 reads CASSLEAIGTGGEAFF. In nucleotides, the CDR3 is TGCGCCAGCAGCTTGGAAGCCATCGGGACAGGGGGTGAAGCTTTCTTT.

In this sample, this clonotype turned up many times. The chain employs TRBV11-2 and TRBJ2-5, with 12 bases fitting TRBD1. After removal of 1 base from V and 5 bases from J, the junction contained 2 bases not matched to a gene. The germline CDR1 and CDR2 sequences are SGHAT and FQNNGV. The CDR3 consists of 15 residues. This chain's CDR3 is CASSLVGTGGETQYF. CDR3 DNA: TGTGCCAGCAGCTTAGTGGGGACAGGGGGCGAGACCCAGTACTTC.

This clonotype was detected a few times. The CDR3 reads CASSRPGGEYNEQFF. For the CDR3, the DNA is TGTGCCAGCAGCCGGCCGGGGGGGGAGTACAATGAGCAGTTCTTC. The chain carries TRBV3-1 and TRBJ2-1; 8 bases are a match to TRBD2. Germline V gives CDR1 LGHDT, CDR2 YNNKEL (reference sequence). The J segment lost 4 bases and the V segment lost 4 bases, leaving 6 bases of the junction unmatched. The CDR3 has 15 amino acids.

V usage is TRBV6-5 and J usage is TRBJ2-5; D could derive from TRBD1 or TRBD2 (5 bases each). The CDR3 consists of 14 residues. Germline values: CDR1 MNHEY, CDR2 SVGAGI. The V end was cut by 2 bases, the J end by 2 bases, with 9 bases between. The CDR3 spells CASSYNEGQETQYF. In DNA form, the CDR3 reads TGTGCCAGCAGTTACAACGAGGGGCAAGAGACCCAGTACTTC.

This clonotype was observed many times. V usage is TRBV29-1 and J usage is TRBJ2-7; 12 bases match TRBD2. The CDR3 has 14 residues. Germline-derived CDR1 and CDR2 are SQVTM and ANQGSEA. V dropped 7 bases and J dropped 2; count of bases not matched to a gene: 6. CDR3 nucleotide sequence: TGCAGCGCCAGGACTAGCGGGGCAACCTACGAGCAGTACTTC. It encodes CSARTSGATYEQYF.

This clonotype has only a few counts. The rearrangement uses TRBV28 and TRBJ2-7; 7 bases map to TRBD2. There are 12 residues in the CDR3. V dropped 8 bases and J dropped 2; count of bases not matched to a gene: 3. Germline assignment: CDR1 MDHEN and CDR2 SYDVKM. CDR3 loop: CASQRETYEQYF. For the CDR3, the DNA is TGTGCCAGCCAGCGGGAAACCTACGAGCAGTACTTC.

This chain links TRBV7-2 with TRBJ2-1; D gene uncertain. V lost 7 bases and J 3 bases, leaving 13 bases between the germline ends. The CDR3 has 14 residues. Germline V gene sequence: CDR1 SGHTA, CDR2 FQGNSA. CDR3 residues: CASNGLLLYNEQFF. In nucleotides, the CDR3 is TGTGCCAGCAACGGGTTACTTCTCTACAATGAGCAGTTCTTC.

This clonotype was recorded a few times. The chain carries TRBV7-2 and TRBJ1-1; tentatively, D is TRBD1 (6 bases). V was pared by 4 bases and J by 7 bases, with 13 bases between. The CDR3 is 13 amino acids. Germline V gene lookup returns CDR1 SGHTA and CDR2 FQGNSA. CDR3 residues: CASSSQGSGEAFF. The CDR3 region has the DNA TGTGCCAGCAGCTCACAGGGTTCGGGTGAAGCTTTCTTT.

CDR3 region: CASRRGAGGLNEQFF. The CDR3, as DNA: TGTGCCAGCAGGAGGGGGGCGGGAGGGTTGAATGAGCAGTTCTTC. This chain connects TRBV12-3 or TRBV12-4 to TRBJ2-1; 9 bases line up with TRBD2. The V and J ends lost 6 bases and 7 bases, in that order; junction bases with no gene match: 10. This CDR3 has 15 residues.

This clonotype was counted only a few times. CDR3 amino acids: CAWTIAGGPTDTQYF. The CDR3 region has the DNA TGTGCCTGGACCATAGCGGGGGGGCCGACAGATACGCAGTATTTT. J is TRBJ2-3 and V is TRBV30, with 11 bases that match TRBD2. The CDR3 has 15 amino acids. V gave up 4 bases and J gave up 3 bases; unmatched junction bases: 6. Germline V gives CDR1 GTSNPN, CDR2 SVGIG (reference sequence).

This clonotype was recorded many times. The chain recombines TRBV12-3 or TRBV12-4 with TRBJ2-3; the D gene could be TRBD1 or TRBD2 (5 bases each). The CDR3 covers 14 residues. Trimming took 6 bases from V and 3 from J, leaving 13 bases between them. The CDR3 region is CASSFGGGTDTQYF. DNA of the CDR3: TGTGCCAGCAGCTTTGGGGGTGGTACAGATACGCAGTATTTT.

This clonotype showed up just a few times. The chain joins TRBV20-1 to TRBJ2-5; 13 bases are shared with TRBD2. This CDR3 region has 15 residues. The junction had 8 bases not matched to a gene; V was cut back by 6 bases and J by 4 bases. Germline V lookup: CDR1 DFQATT, CDR2 SNEGSKA (reference sequence). The DNA for the CDR3 is TGCAGTGCCCTCACTAGCGGGGGGGCCGGAGAGACCCAGTACTTC. Translation gives CSALTSGGAGETQYF.

The J gene is TRBJ1-3, the V gene TRBV12-3 or TRBV12-4; D is unresolved. The CDR3 runs 12 residues. Between the trimmed V and J ends, which lost 8 bases and 2 bases, there was a span of 7 bases. The CDR3 DNA reads as TGTGCCAGCCTTTTACCTGGAAACACCATATATTTT. Its protein product is CASLLPGNTIYF.